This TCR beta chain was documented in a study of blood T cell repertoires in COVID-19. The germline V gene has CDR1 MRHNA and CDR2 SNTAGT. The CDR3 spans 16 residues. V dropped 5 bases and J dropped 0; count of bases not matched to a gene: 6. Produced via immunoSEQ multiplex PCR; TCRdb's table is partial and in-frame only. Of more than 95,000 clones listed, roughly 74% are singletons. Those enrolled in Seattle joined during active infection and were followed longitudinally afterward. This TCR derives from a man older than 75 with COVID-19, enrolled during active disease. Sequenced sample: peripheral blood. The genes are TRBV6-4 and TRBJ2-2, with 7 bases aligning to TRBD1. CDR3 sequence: CASSYRDRPNTGELFF. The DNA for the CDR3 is TGTGCCAGCAGTTATAGGGACAGACCGAACACCGGGGAGCTGTTTTTT.